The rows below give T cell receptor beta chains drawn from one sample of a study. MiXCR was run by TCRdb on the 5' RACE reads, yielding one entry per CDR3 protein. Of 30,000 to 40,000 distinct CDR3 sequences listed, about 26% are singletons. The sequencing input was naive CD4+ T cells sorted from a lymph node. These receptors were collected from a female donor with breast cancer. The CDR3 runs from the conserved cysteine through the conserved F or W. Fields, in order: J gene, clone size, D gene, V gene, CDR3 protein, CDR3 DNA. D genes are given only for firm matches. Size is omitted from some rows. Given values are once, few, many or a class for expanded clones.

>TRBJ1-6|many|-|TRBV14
CASSHSPLHF
TGTGCCAGCAGCCATTCACCCCTCCACTTT
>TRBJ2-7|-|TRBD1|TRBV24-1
CATSDATGSTYEQYF
TGTGCCACCAGTGACGCGACAGGGTCGACCTACGAGCAGTACTTC
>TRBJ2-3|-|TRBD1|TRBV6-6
CASSYFGTGGEDTQYF
TGTGCCAGCAGTTACTTTGGGACAGGGGGTGAAGATACGCAGTATTTT
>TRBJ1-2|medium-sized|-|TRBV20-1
CSALGRGGYGYTF
TGCAGTGCCCTGGGGAGGGGGGGCTATGGCTACACCTTC
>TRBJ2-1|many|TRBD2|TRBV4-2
CASSQVLAGSYNEQFF
TGTGCCAGCAGCCAAGTCCTAGCGGGGAGCTACAATGAGCAGTTCTTC
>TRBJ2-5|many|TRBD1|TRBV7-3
CASSLSGTEQETQYF
TGTGCCAGCAGCTTAAGTGGGACAGAACAAGAGACCCAGTACTTC
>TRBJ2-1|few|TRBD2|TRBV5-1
CASSLGPGTSGYNEQFF
TGCGCCAGCAGCTTGGGGCCTGGGACTAGCGGCTACAATGAGCAGTTCTTC
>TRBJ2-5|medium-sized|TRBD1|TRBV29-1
CSVEGGQGSGETQYF
TGCAGCGTTGAAGGAGGACAGGGTAGCGGAGAGACCCAGTACTTC
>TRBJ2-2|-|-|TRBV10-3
CAISEPAEGNTGELFF
TGTGCCATCAGTGAACCGGCGGAGGGCAACACCGGGGAGCTGTTTTTT
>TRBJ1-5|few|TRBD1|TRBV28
CASRLGTGFRSNQPQHF
TGTGCCAGCAGGTTAGGGACAGGGTTTCGGAGCAATCAGCCCCAGCATTTT
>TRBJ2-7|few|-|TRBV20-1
CSAYLGAASYEQYF
TGCAGTGCTTATCTGGGAGCCGCATCCTACGAGCAGTACTTC
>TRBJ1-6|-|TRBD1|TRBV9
CASSGPGTGGNSPLHF
TGTGCCAGCAGCGGTCCCGGGACAGGGGGCAATTCACCCCTCCACTTT
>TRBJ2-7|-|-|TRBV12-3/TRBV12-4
CASSPTTSYEQYF
TGTGCCAGCAGCCCCACCACTTCCTACGAGCAGTACTTC
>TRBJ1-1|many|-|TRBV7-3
CASSPGAGANTEAFF
TGTGCCAGCAGCCCGGGGGCAGGGGCGAACACTGAAGCTTTCTTT
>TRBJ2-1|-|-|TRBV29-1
CSVQEGWDEQFF
TGCAGCGTCCAGGAGGGTTGGGATGAGCAGTTCTTC